The following is a T cell receptor (beta chain) sequence with its context. The antigen remains unidentified. This sample is drawn from a study of cytomegalovirus exposure and HLA in healthy donors. The study's findings and limits: The authors enumerated under 200 TCR beta chains as linked to cytomegalovirus. Rarity marked most TCR sequences, yet some public TCRs occurred in many donors.

Sequencing was performed with immunoSEQ multiplex PCR; in TCRdb, only in-frame clones are kept and a portion is missing. The repertoire has 150,000 to 200,000 clones, more than 80% of them found once; the top ten carry around 6.7%. V was pared by 2 bases and J by 5 bases, with 5 bases of the junction left unmatched. This CDR3 has 14 residues. Per germline, CDR1 SGHKS and CDR2 YYEKEE (reference sequence). The donors were part of the approximately 130-subject validation cohort, which stood apart from the roughly 700-subject first cohort. The sequence came from a man between 18 and 35 years old in good health and CMV-seropositive. Specimen: PBMCs. The J gene is TRBJ2-7, the V gene TRBV5-5; 9 bases agree with TRBD1. Here the CDR3 reads CASSLKDRGNEQYF. For the CDR3, the DNA is TGTGCCAGCAGCTTAAAGGACAGGGGAAACGAGCAGTACTTC.